The clone carrying this T cell receptor beta chain has a handful of counts. The antigen is not known. These data originate in a study of CD8 T cells in ankylosing spondylitis. Researchers built TCR beta libraries using quantitative 5'-RACE with molecular barcodes. TCRdb re-called the 5' RACE reads through MiXCR, storing one row per CDR3 protein. The table lists over 400,000 distinct CDR3 sequences, 25% to 30% of them singletons. Study findings and constraints: Prior work had noted some motif variants in reactive arthritis blood and synovial fluid. As for the disease-linked clones, they showed a CD8+ phenotype and occurred at relatively low frequencies in peripheral blood. The clones that were linked to disease were reported to be significantly enriched in matched synovial fluid samples from ankylosing spondylitis patients. Ankylosing spondylitis blood appeared to be characterized by a TCR beta motif of 8 or 9 highly homologous variants.

CDR3 length equals 14 residues. The trim removed 6 bases at V and 8 bases at J, leaving 10 bases unmatched. The source is a male donor with ankylosing spondylitis. The sequenced material came from blood, either unsorted or a sorted T cell fraction (not recorded which). The chain couples TRBV12-3 or TRBV12-4 to TRBJ2-1; 7 bases line up with TRBD2. CDR3: CASSVGLDFDEQFF. For the CDR3, the DNA is TGTGCCAGCAGCGTCGGACTAGACTTTGATGAGCAGTTCTTC.